Shown below are 32 T cell receptor beta chains from a single sample sequenced in a study of somatic mutations in cytotoxic T cells in rheumatoid arthritis. Using immunoSEQ multiplex PCR, the repertoire was profiled, and TCRdb retains in-frame clones only, with some absent. The table shows approximately 17,000 clones, with 65% to 80% occurring only once. Sequenced input: CD8+ T cells sorted from blood. All receptors come from an adult with rheumatoid arthritis.

This clone showed up just once. This chain joins TRBV28 and TRBJ1-4, with 7 nucleotides matching TRBD1. Germline assignment: CDR1 MDHEN and CDR2 SYDVKM. This CDR3 is 15 amino acids long. Trimming cost V 6 bases and J 5 bases; bases outside gene matches: 9. CDR3 in DNA: TGTGCCAGCAGCAGGTCGGGACAGAGAAATGAAAAACTGTTTTTT. Translated: CASSRSGQRNEKLFF.

In DNA, the CDR3 is TGTGCCAGCAGTCGGATCGGGTCCTACACAGATACGCAGTATTTT. Translated, it gives CASSRIGSYTDTQYF. The J gene is TRBJ2-3, the V gene TRBV7-2; no clear D gene. CDR1 and CDR2 (germline): SGHTA, FQGNSA. Trimming pared 6 bases from V and 2 bases from J, leaving 15 bases between. This CDR3 contains 15 residues.

The chain joins TRBV27 to TRBJ2-7, with 8 positions matching TRBD2. V gave up 3 bases and J gave up 2 bases; unmatched junction bases: 3. This CDR3 has 14 amino acids. The germline gives CDR1 MNHEY, CDR2 SMNVEV (reference sequence). The CDR3 DNA is TGTGCCAGCAGTTTGGGACTAGGGGCCTACGAGCAGTACTTC. This encodes CASSLGLGAYEQYF.

This clone was recorded once. The CDR3 is CASTLDGELFF. CDR3 coding DNA: TGTGCCAGCACCCTTGACGGGGAGCTGTTTTTT. The gene calls are TRBV9 and TRBJ2-2; D not certain. From germline, CDR1 is SGDLS and CDR2 YYNGEE. Trimming removed 6 bases at V and 7 bases at J, with 7 bases between. This CDR3 is 11 amino acids long.

Judged by abundance, this clone is large (0.1 to 1%). The chain couples TRBV7-9 to TRBJ2-7, with D possibly being TRBD1 (6 bases). The germline CDR1 and CDR2 sequences are SEHNR and FQNEAQ (reference sequence). The germline V and J ends were trimmed by 5 bases and 2 bases, with 19 bases remaining between them. The CDR3 is made up of 16 amino acids. DNA for the CDR3: TGTGCCAGCAGCCCTCATGTCGGGACACCAACCTACGAGCAGTACTTC. Its protein product is CASSPHVGTPTYEQYF.

The chain combines TRBV13 with TRBJ2-5; D is unclear. Germline V gene sequence: CDR1 PRHDT, CDR2 FYEKMQ (reference sequence). The CDR3 covers 12 residues. V gave up 4 bases and J gave up 5 bases, with 8 bases separating them. CDR3 DNA sequence: TGTGCCAGCAGCTCCGGCCCTGAGACCCAGTACTTC. It encodes CASSSGPETQYF.

This chain links TRBV5-1 with TRBJ2-1, with TRBD2 matching 7 bases. This CDR3 is built from 17 residues. In germline, CDR1 is SGHRS, CDR2 YFSETQ. Losses at the gene ends were 4 bases for V and 2 bases for J; bases not matched to a gene: 12. CDR3 residues: CASSLYLAADAYNEQFF. The CDR3 region has the DNA TGCGCCAGCAGCCTCTATCTAGCGGCCGATGCCTACAATGAGCAGTTCTTC.

V usage is TRBV19 and J usage is TRBJ2-5; D perhaps matches TRBD2 (7 bases). The germline V gene has CDR1 LNHDA and CDR2 SQIVND (reference sequence). V lost 2 bases and J lost 1, with 11 bases in between. The CDR3 consists of 15 residues. The CDR3 DNA follows: TGTGCCAGTAGTATAACGGGGGGCCTCCAAGAGACCCAGTACTTC. As protein: CASSITGGLQETQYF.

The chain employs TRBV7-9 and TRBJ1-1; D ambiguous. V lost 5 bases and J lost 5, with 15 bases in between. This CDR3 has 14 amino acids. Per germline, CDR1 SEHNR and CDR2 FQNEAQ (reference sequence). The DNA for the CDR3 is TGTGCCAGCAGCCCCTTAGAGGGTGGGACTGAAGCTTTCTTT. It is translated as CASSPLEGGTEAFF.

The chain links TRBV6-5 to TRBJ2-1; 8 bases map to TRBD1. CDR3 length: 15 amino acids. Germline lookup yields CDR1 MNHEY and CDR2 SVGAGI. The V segment lost 0 bases and the J segment 7 bases; nucleotides outside the gene matches: 5. CDR3 in amino acids: CASSYSDRERNEQFF. The DNA for the CDR3 is TGTGCCAGCAGTTACTCGGACAGGGAGAGGAATGAGCAGTTCTTC.

The rearrangement joins TRBV19 to TRBJ2-2; D is uncertain. V shed 7 bases and J shed 5 bases, with 8 bases lying between them. The length of the CDR3 is 12 residues. The germline V gene encodes CDR1 LNHDA and CDR2 SQIVND (reference sequence). The CDR3 nucleotides read TGTGCCAGTATAAAAGGGACCGGGGAGCTGTTTTTT. Its translation is CASIKGTGELFF. The full variable domain, its missing parts supplied by reference TRBV19 and TRBJ2-2, is DGGITQSPKYLFRKEGQNVTLSCEQNLNHDAMYWYRQDPGQGLRLIYYSQIVNDFQKGDIAEGYSVSREKKESFPLTVTSAQKNPTAFYLCASIKGTGELFFGEGSRLTVL.

The chain uses TRBV2 and TRBJ1-6; 8 bases match TRBD1. With V trimmed by 5 bases and J by 8 bases, 5 bases remained unmatched. Germline V gives CDR1 SNHLY, CDR2 FYNNEI. The CDR3 covers 14 residues. The DNA of the CDR3 is TGTGCCAGCAGTTCGGACAGGGACGATTCACCCCTCCACTTT. This codes for CASSSDRDDSPLHF.

This chain joins TRBV5-6 and TRBJ2-7, with D hard to call. V shed 0 bases and J shed 0 bases, with 10 bases lying between them. Per germline, CDR1 SGHDT and CDR2 YYEEEE. The CDR3 length is 15 residues. CDR3 sequence reads: CASSLGVRISYEQYF. The CDR3 DNA sequence: TGTGCCAGCAGCTTGGGTGTGCGGATCTCCTACGAGCAGTACTTC. Filled out from reference TRBV5-6 and TRBJ2-7, the complete variable domain reads DAGVTQSPTHLIKTRGQQVTLRCSPKSGHDTVSWYQQALGQGPQFIFQYYEEEERQRGNFPDRFSGHQFPNYSSELNVNALLLGDSALYLCASSLGVRISYEQYFGPGTRLTVT.

The rearrangement links TRBV6-5 to TRBJ1-2; TRBD1 might be the D (6 bases). The ends were cut back, 8 bases at V and 4 bases at J, with 20 bases in the middle. This CDR3 has 15 amino acids. CDR1 and CDR2 (germline): MNHEY, SVGAGI. CDR3: CASFRQVSDFYGYTF. In nucleotides, the CDR3 is TGTGCCAGCTTTCGACAGGTTTCGGATTTCTATGGCTACACCTTC.

The rearrangement uses TRBV5-6 and TRBJ1-1; D is perhaps TRBD1 (5 bases). V was trimmed by 4 bases and J by 1 base, leaving 8 bases between them. The CDR3 runs 13 residues. Germline V gives CDR1 SGHDT, CDR2 YYEEEE. The CDR3 DNA reads as TGTGCCAGCAGCCGGGGGACGAACACTGAAGCTTTCTTT. It codes for CASSRGTNTEAFF.

V and J are TRBV12-5 and TRBJ2-4; D gene unclear. CDR3 size: 15 residues. The V gene's germline CDR1 is LGHNT and CDR2 FRNRAP. Trimming took 5 bases from V and 7 from J, leaving 18 bases between them. The CDR3, as DNA: TGTGCTAGTGGTAAACCCGGAACGGGTGTTAACATTCAGTACTTC. Translated: CASGKPGTGVNIQYF.

The chain carries TRBV21-1 and TRBJ1-4. TRBV21-1 is given as a pseudogene. The CDR3 consists of 18 residues. DNA for the CDR3: TGTGCCAGCAGCAAACTCGGTACTATGATAGGAACTAATGAAAAACTGTTTTTT. Protein sequence: CASSKLGTMIGTNEKLFF.

The chain uses TRBV19 and TRBJ2-5; D ambiguous. V shed 4 bases and J shed 1 base, with 7 bases lying between them. CDR3 length: 13 amino acids. Per germline, CDR1 LNHDA and CDR2 SQIVND (reference sequence). CDR3 in amino acids: CASSTRIQETQYF. The CDR3 DNA follows: TGTGCCAGTAGTACCAGGATCCAAGAGACCCAGTACTTC.

V gene TRBV9 combines with J gene TRBJ2-1; 7 nucleotides match TRBD2. The germline V gene has CDR1 SGDLS and CDR2 YYNGEE. CDR3 length equals 13 residues. J gave up 6 bases and V 3 bases, and 3 bases lay outside the gene matches. The CDR3 DNA sequence: TGTGCCAGCAGCGGTGGCGGGGGCAATGAGCAGTTCTTC. It is translated as CASSGGGGNEQFF.

J is TRBJ2-7 and V is TRBV6-1; D tentatively reads TRBD1 or TRBD2 (5 bases each). CDR3 length equals 15 residues. CDR1 is MNHNS, CDR2 SASEGT, per germline. Deletions cut 6 bases from V and 6 bases from J, with 21 bases between. In DNA, the CDR3 is TGTGCCAGCAGCGAAACGGTTGCCCTTGGGGGCGAGCAGTACTTC. Residues: CASSETVALGGEQYF.

This clone appeared a single time. CDR3 bases: TGTGCCAGCAGCTTTGGCAATGAGCAGTTCTTC. This codes for CASSFGNEQFF. The chain uses TRBV7-3 and TRBJ2-1; D gene uncertain. This CDR3 has 11 amino acids. V was trimmed by 3 bases and J by 6 bases, leaving 3 bases between them. The germline CDR1 and CDR2 sequences are SGHTA and FQGTGA.

This clone appeared a single time. This rearrangement joins TRBV30 to TRBJ2-2; TRBD1 matches at 9 bases. Per germline, CDR1 GTSNPN and CDR2 SVGIG (reference sequence). The CDR3 is made up of 17 amino acids. Trimming took 5 bases from V and 2 from J; bases not matched to a gene: 12. Here the CDR3 reads CAWWGTGSKANTGELFF. The CDR3 DNA reads TGTGCCTGGTGGGGGACAGGGAGTAAGGCTAACACCGGGGAGCTGTTTTTT.

This clone has a handful of counts. This chain joins TRBV5-1 and TRBJ1-6; no firm D call. The CDR3 length is 15 residues. Trimming shortened V by 7 bases and J by 7 bases, and 18 bases separated the two germline ends. Germline CDR1 is SGHRS and CDR2 is YFSETQ. The CDR3 DNA follows: TGCGCCAGCGGGCTGGGTGGCACCAGAAATTCACCCCTCCACTTT. Amino acid sequence: CASGLGGTRNSPLHF.

J is TRBJ1-5 and V is TRBV21-1. TRBV21-1 is an annotated pseudogene. CDR3 length: 14 amino acids. Written as DNA, the CDR3 is TGTGCCAGCAGCAAACTAGGGCCTGTGTGGCCCCAGCATTTT. This sequence encodes CASSKLGPVWPQHF.

The V and J genes are TRBV11-2 and TRBJ2-7, with TRBD1 as a possible D gene (5 bases). The germline V gene encodes CDR1 SGHAT and CDR2 FQNNGV. CDR3 length equals 16 residues. V gave up 5 bases and J gave up 3 bases, with 20 bases separating them. The DNA for the CDR3 is TGTGCCAGCAGCCCCGACCTTACAGGAACTCACTACGAGCAGTACTTC. Amino acids: CASSPDLTGTHYEQYF.

This clone was detected a few times. The gene calls are TRBV27 and TRBJ1-6; TRBD1 matches 7 bases. The length of the CDR3 is 14 residues. The V segment lost 5 bases and the J segment 7 bases; nucleotides outside the gene matches: 5. The germline CDR1 and CDR2 sequences are MNHEY and SMNVEV (reference sequence). This CDR3 is CASSPGTENSPLHF. DNA of the CDR3: TGTGCCAGCAGTCCAGGGACAGAGAATTCACCCCTCCACTTT.

This chain links TRBV4-1 with TRBJ1-1, with D hard to call. The CDR3 runs to 16 residues. Trimming stripped 4 bases from V and 1 base from J, with 16 bases between. In germline, CDR1 is MGHRA, CDR2 YSYEKL. The CDR3 sequence: CASSPEGGSSNTEAFF. As DNA, the CDR3 is TGCGCCAGCAGCCCGGAGGGAGGGAGCTCGAACACTGAAGCTTTCTTT.

This clone appeared once. V gene TRBV29-1 combines with J gene TRBJ1-2, with D tentatively TRBD1 (5 bases). Germline loops: CDR1 SQVTM, CDR2 ANQGSEA. V lost 0 bases and J lost 5, with 16 bases in between. The CDR3 totals 15 residues. The CDR3 region has the DNA TGCAGCGTTGAAGAGGGGCTGAGCCGTCGTTATGGCTACACCTTC. This translates into CSVEEGLSRRYGYTF.

This clone occurred a few times. This chain joins TRBV10-2 and TRBJ1-1; 7 bases map to TRBD1. The V gene's germline CDR1 is WSHSY and CDR2 SAAADI. CDR3 length equals 11 residues. The V gene end was trimmed by 5 bases and the J gene end by 6 bases; junction bases not matched to a gene: 0. CDR3 sequence reads: CASSTGAEAFF. The CDR3 DNA reads TGCGCCAGCAGTACAGGGGCTGAAGCTTTCTTT.

This clone showed up just a few times. The chain couples TRBV4-1 to TRBJ2-7; D gene ambiguous. From germline, CDR1 is MGHRA and CDR2 YSYEKL. The CDR3 is 13 residues long. Trimming removed 2 bases at V and 3 bases at J, with 8 bases between. Here the CDR3 reads CASSQKRSYEQYF. CDR3 DNA: TGCGCCAGCAGCCAAAAACGAAGCTACGAGCAGTACTTC.

CDR3 residues: CASSQDPAGQITNYGYTF. In DNA, the CDR3 is TGCGCCAGCAGCCAAGATCCCGCTGGACAGATAACTAACTATGGCTACACCTTC. This chain connects TRBV4-1 to TRBJ1-2; D might be TRBD1 (6 bases). This CDR3 region has 18 residues. V lost 0 bases and J lost 0, with 17 bases in between. Per the germline V gene, CDR1 is MGHRA and CDR2 is YSYEKL.

The chain carries TRBV7-9 and TRBJ2-3; maybe TRBD1 (5 bases). The length of the CDR3 is 15 residues. CDR1 and CDR2 from the germline V gene are SEHNR and FQNEAQ (reference sequence). The ends were cut back, 0 bases at V and 5 bases at J, with 12 bases in the middle. The CDR3 nucleotides are TGTGCCAGCAGCTTAGCCCTAGGGGTTAAAGATACGCAGTATTTT. Translated, it gives CASSLALGVKDTQYF. Complete variable domain (other parts from reference TRBV7-9 and TRBJ2-3): DTGVSQNPRHKITKRGQNVTFRCDPISEHNRLYWYRQTLGQGPEFLTYFQNEAQLEKSRLLSDRFSAERPKGSFSTLEIQRTEQGDSAMYLCASSLALGVKDTQYFGPGTRLTVL.